This TCR beta chain was retrieved from a study of CXCR3-negative and CXCR3-positive naive CD8 T cells. Whole-study results and caveats: Naive cells that were CXCR3-positive had more hydrophobic TRB CDR3s (compared with CXCR3-negative naive cells). Diversity was high in both naive subsets and much lower in memory cells. In cryopreserved cells, CXCR3 expression partially decreased, and fresh PBMCs were used in most assays.

Germline lookup yields CDR1 MNHEY and CDR2 SVGAGI. This CDR3 region has 17 residues. Note on this clonotype: Its matching antigen is unknown.

UMI-tagged TRB cDNA libraries were built via 5' RACE. TCRdb reprocessed the 5' RACE reads and stores each CDR3 protein as one record, lacking DNA. The table for this sample gives around 90,000 distinct CDR3 sequences. V and J are TRBV6-5 and TRBJ2-2; TCRdb designates TRBD1, a call that cannot be tested without DNA. The source is a human donor in good health. Some clones in this sample may be carry-over from other donors' samples. The specimen sequenced was naive CXCR3- CD8+ T cells from blood. The subset denotes: CD45RO-CCR7+CD27+CD95- naive CD8+ T cells lacking CXCR3 (TNR3-). The CDR3 spells CDSSLTPGTVNTGELFF.